This is a list of T cell receptor beta chains from one sample in a study of CD8 T cells in ankylosing spondylitis. TCRdb independently ran MiXCR on the 5' RACE reads; one entry per CDR3 protein. The profile covers under 250,000 distinct CDR3 sequences, with 8% to 11% appearing a single time and around 2.6% taken by the ten largest. Sequences were obtained from blood, either unsorted or a sorted T cell fraction (not recorded which). These receptors were obtained from a male donor with ankylosing spondylitis or in good health (not recorded which). Both conserved end residues are part of each CDR3. The D gene is left open where the match is weak. A row's size may be missing; if present it is once, few, many or a size class.

V	D	size	J	CDR3	DNA
TRBV9	.	.	TRBJ2-2	CASSVATGRNTGELFF	TGTGCCAGCAGCGTAGCTACAGGCCGGAACACCGGGGAGCTGTTTTTT
TRBV18	.	few	TRBJ1-5	CASSPGRGEGNQPQHF	TGTGCCAGCTCACCCGGCAGGGGAGAAGGCAATCAGCCCCAGCATTTT
TRBV12-3/TRBV12-4	TRBD1	many	TRBJ1-4	CASSLQGTGWTTNEKLFF	TGTGCCAGCAGTCTACAAGGGACAGGGTGGACAACTAATGAAAAACTGTTTTTT
TRBV12-3/TRBV12-4	.	many	TRBJ1-1	CASSPRWEAEAFF	TGTGCCAGCAGTCCGAGGTGGGAAGCTGAAGCTTTCTTT
TRBV5-1	TRBD2	many	TRBJ2-1	CASSFQASGSHNEQFF	TGCGCCAGCAGCTTCCAAGCTAGCGGGTCCCACAATGAGCAGTTCTTC
TRBV20-1	TRBD1	many	TRBJ1-2	CSATLGQAYYGYTF	TGCAGTGCCACCCTCGGACAGGCATACTATGGCTACACCTTC
TRBV4-1	.	many	TRBJ2-1	CASSPKPVGGEYNEQFF	TGCGCCAGCAGCCCAAAGCCCGTCGGCGGGGAGTACAATGAGCAGTTCTTC
TRBV7-6	TRBD2	many	TRBJ2-7	CASSPPGLNPYEQYF	TGTGCCAGCAGCCCTCCGGGACTAAACCCCTACGAGCAGTACTTC
TRBV18	TRBD2	many	TRBJ2-5	CASSPETSGAFGTETQYF	TGTGCCAGCTCACCCGAGACTAGCGGGGCCTTCGGAACGGAGACCCAGTACTTC
TRBV12-3/TRBV12-4	TRBD1	few	TRBJ2-5	CASSLGQGAWGETQYF	TGTGCCAGCAGCCTGGGACAGGGGGCATGGGGAGAGACCCAGTACTTC
TRBV19	.	many	TRBJ2-2	CASSIVAGSAGELFF	TGTGCCAGTAGTATAGTGGCGGGGTCGGCCGGGGAGCTGTTTTTT
TRBV30	.	many	TRBJ2-7	CAWSTPRERGSYEQYF	TGTGCCTGGAGTACCCCCAGGGAGAGAGGCTCCTACGAGCAGTACTTC
TRBV6-5	.	.	TRBJ2-5	CASSYGERWKTQYF	TGTGCCAGCAGTTACGGGGAACGCTGGAAGACCCAGTACTTC
TRBV4-2	TRBD1	many	TRBJ2-3	CASSQDAVTTSGGTQYF	TGTGCCAGCAGCCAAGATGCGGTCACTACCTCAGGGGGTACGCAGTATTTT
TRBV15	.	.	TRBJ1-3	CATSRDLGDGGNTIYF	TGTGCCACCAGCAGAGATCTAGGGGATGGGGGAAACACCATATATTTT